The 15 T cell receptor beta chains below come from one sample, sequenced in a study of cytomegalovirus exposure and HLA in healthy donors. The table came from immunoSEQ multiplex PCR; TCRdb's copy has only in-frame clones and leaves some out. The sample holds 210,000 or so clones, 70% to 90% seen once. Sequencing input: PBMCs. The receptors stem from a woman under 30 in good health and CMV-seronegative.

The CDR3 reads CASSDRDFTEAFF. For the CDR3, the DNA is TGTGCCAGCAGCGACAGGGATTTCACTGAAGCTTTCTTT. The chain employs TRBV6-1 and TRBJ1-1; 7 nucleotides align to TRBD1. Unmatched junction bases numbered 5, after V lost 6 bases and J lost 4 bases. The germline V gene has CDR1 MNHNS and CDR2 SASEGT. The CDR3 length is 13 residues.

This chain uses TRBV4-3 with TRBJ2-3; 7 bases align to TRBD2. This CDR3 is 17 amino acids long. V was clipped by 3 bases and J by 1 base; unmatched bases: 10. From germline, CDR1 is LGHNA and CDR2 YSLEER. The CDR3: CASSQGVAGSGTDTQYF. Written as DNA, the CDR3 is TGCGCCAGCAGCCAGGGGGTAGCGGGCTCCGGCACAGATACGCAGTATTTT.

The chain has TRBV4-1 and TRBJ2-7; 9 bases line up with TRBD2. Trimming cost V 0 bases and J 5 bases; bases outside gene matches: 11. Germline V gene data show CDR1 as MGHRA and CDR2 as YSYEKL. The CDR3 is 17 amino acids. The CDR3, as DNA: TGCGCCAGCAGCCAAGATCTATCTAGCGGGACCCGTCACGAGCAGTACTTC. It translates to CASSQDLSSGTRHEQYF.

The DNA of the CDR3 is TGTGCCAGCAGTTTATCAGGGGGCAGTCAGCCCCAGCATTTT. Translation gives CASSLSGGSQPQHF. The chain joins TRBV28 to TRBJ1-5, with 8 bases lining up with TRBD1. V shed 1 base, J shed 6 bases, and the junction held 2 bases outside the gene matches. The germline V gene has CDR1 MDHEN and CDR2 SYDVKM. The CDR3 runs to 14 residues.

This chain uses TRBV27 with TRBJ2-7; 9 bases match TRBD1. Germline V gene lookup returns CDR1 MNHEY and CDR2 SMNVEV (reference sequence). Unmatched junction bases numbered 15, after V lost 2 bases and J lost 4 bases. The CDR3 is 18 amino acids. The CDR3 sequence is CASSLEYRVGQGPYEQYF. The CDR3 DNA reads as TGTGCCAGCAGTTTAGAGTATAGGGTGGGACAGGGTCCGTACGAGCAGTACTTC.

This chain connects TRBV14 to TRBJ2-5, with 7 bases lining up with TRBD1. The CDR3 is 17 amino acids. Germline values: CDR1 SGHDN, CDR2 FVKESK. V shed 0 bases and J 3 bases; nucleotides not matched to a gene: 10. The DNA of the CDR3 is TGTGCCAGCAGCCAAGACCAAGGGGGCCGGCTTAAAGAGACCCAGTACTTC. It specifies CASSQDQGGRLKETQYF.

This clone was seen only once. V is TRBV7-9 and J is TRBJ2-3, with a possible D match to TRBD2 (5 bases). This CDR3 has 14 amino acids. Germline V CDR1 and CDR2: SEHNR, FQNEAQ (reference sequence). Trimming left V 2 bases short and J 1 base short, with 7 bases between. The CDR3 is CASSLKRGTDTQYF. Written as DNA, the CDR3 is TGTGCCAGCAGCTTAAAGAGGGGCACAGATACGCAGTATTTT.

V usage is TRBV27 and J usage is TRBJ1-4, with TRBD1 as a possible D gene (6 bases). The germline V gene has CDR1 MNHEY and CDR2 SMNVEV (reference sequence). The CDR3 runs to 18 residues. V was clipped by 4 bases and J by 5 bases, with 23 bases between them. For the CDR3, the DNA is TGTGCCAGCAGTTCCCTCCGCGGCCCACGCAGGGGAAATGAAAAACTGTTTTTT. This gives the protein CASSSLRGPRRGNEKLFF.

The V gene is TRBV7-8, the J gene TRBJ2-1; 12 bases are a match to TRBD2. The trim removed 2 bases at V and 4 bases at J, leaving 3 bases unmatched. This CDR3 has 16 residues. Looked up from germline, CDR1 is SGHVS and CDR2 is FQNEAQ. CDR3 sequence: CASSLRTSGTYNEQFF. CDR3 bases: TGTGCCAGCAGCTTAAGGACTAGCGGGACTTACAATGAGCAGTTCTTC.

This clone occurred once. The V and J genes are TRBV9 and TRBJ2-3; TRBD1 matches 8 bases. The CDR3 consists of 16 residues. CDR1 is SGDLS, CDR2 YYNGEE, per germline. The V and J ends lost 0 bases and 1 base, in that order; junction bases with no gene match: 4. The CDR3 bases are TGTGCCAGCAGCGTAGAGGGACAGGAGGGCACAGATACGCAGTATTTT. Its translation: CASSVEGQEGTDTQYF.

The chain employs TRBV29-1 and TRBJ2-3, with 7 bases identical to TRBD2. The V segment lost 1 base and the J segment 5 bases; nucleotides outside the gene matches: 6. The CDR3 has 14 amino acids. The germline CDR1 and CDR2 sequences are SQVTM and ANQGSEA. CDR3 amino acids: CSVEAGGRIDTQYF. DNA for the CDR3: TGCAGCGTTGAAGCGGGAGGACGCATAGATACGCAGTATTTT.

The chain couples TRBV5-6 to TRBJ2-7; 7 bases are a match to TRBD1. J was trimmed by 1 base and V by 2 bases; bases with no gene match: 15. From germline, CDR1 is SGHDT and CDR2 YYEEEE. The CDR3 totals 18 residues. The DNA for the CDR3 is TGTGCCAGCAGCTTTAGGTCGATTGACAGGGTACTATCCTACGAGCAGTACTTC. Protein: CASSFRSIDRVLSYEQYF.

This sequence joins TRBV7-6 and TRBJ2-1; 10 nucleotides line up with TRBD2. J lost 0 bases, V lost 5 bases, and 4 bases had no gene match. The germline CDR1 and CDR2 sequences are SGHVS and FNYEAQ. This CDR3 is 16 amino acids long. The CDR3 loop reads CASSLTSGDSYNEQFF. In nucleotides, the CDR3 is TGTGCCAGCAGCCTTACTAGCGGGGACTCCTACAATGAGCAGTTCTTC.

The rearrangement links TRBV5-4 to TRBJ1-2, with 9 bases aligning to TRBD1. V shed 4 bases and J 8 bases; nucleotides not matched to a gene: 6. Germline V gene lookup returns CDR1 SGHNT and CDR2 YYREEE (reference sequence). The CDR3 consists of 13 residues. The CDR3: CASSPGQGRGYTF. CDR3 nucleotides: TGTGCCAGCAGCCCGGGACAGGGCCGAGGCTACACCTTC.

The chain combines TRBV27 with TRBJ2-7, with 7 bases lining up with TRBD2. The CDR3 extends over 12 amino acids. From germline, CDR1 is MNHEY and CDR2 SMNVEV (reference sequence). The trim removed 9 bases at V and 4 bases at J, leaving 6 bases unmatched. The DNA of the CDR3 is TGTGCCAGTGCGGGAGAAGGGTACGAGCAGTACTTC. Translated: CASAGEGYEQYF.